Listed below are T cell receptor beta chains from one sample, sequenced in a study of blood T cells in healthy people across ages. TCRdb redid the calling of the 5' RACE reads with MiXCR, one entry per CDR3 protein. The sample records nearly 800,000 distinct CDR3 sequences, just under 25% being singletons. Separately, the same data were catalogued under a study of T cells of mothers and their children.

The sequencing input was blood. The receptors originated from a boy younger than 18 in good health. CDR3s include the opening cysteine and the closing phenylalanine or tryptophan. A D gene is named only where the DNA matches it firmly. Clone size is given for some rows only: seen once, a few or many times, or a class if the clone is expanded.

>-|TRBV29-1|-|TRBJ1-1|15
CSVRTGLSLNTEAFF
TGCAGCGTTAGAACAGGGCTGAGTTTGAACACTGAAGCTTTCTTT
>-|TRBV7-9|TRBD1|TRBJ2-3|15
CASRKRTGDDGTQYF
TGTGCCAGCAGAAAGAGGACAGGGGATGATGGTACGCAGTATTTT
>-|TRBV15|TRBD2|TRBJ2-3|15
CATSSPGLASDTQYF
TGTGCCACCAGCAGTCCGGGACTAGCATCGGATACGCAGTATTTT
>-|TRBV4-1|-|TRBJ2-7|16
CASSQEPAVPSYEQYF
TGCGCCAGCAGCCAAGAACCGGCAGTTCCCTCCTACGAGCAGTACTTC
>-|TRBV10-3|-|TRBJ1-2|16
CAISDPETGTSYGYTF
TGTGCCATCAGTGACCCAGAAACCGGGACTTCATATGGCTACACCTTC
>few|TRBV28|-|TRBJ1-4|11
CASSIDEKLFF
TGTGCCAGCAGTATCGATGAAAAACTGTTTTTT
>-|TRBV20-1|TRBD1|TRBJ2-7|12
CSATGQTYEQYF
TGCAGTGCTACGGGACAGACCTACGAGCAGTACTTC
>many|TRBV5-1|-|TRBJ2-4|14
CASSLDLAKNIQYF
TGCGCCAGCAGCTTGGACCTAGCCAAAAACATTCAGTACTTC
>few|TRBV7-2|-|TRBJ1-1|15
CASSLAGYMNTEAFF
TGTGCCAGCAGCTTAGCAGGTTATATGAACACTGAAGCTTTCTTT
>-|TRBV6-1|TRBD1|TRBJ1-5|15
CASTGTGAYNQPQHF
TGTGCCAGCACCGGGACAGGGGCGTACAATCAGCCCCAGCATTTT
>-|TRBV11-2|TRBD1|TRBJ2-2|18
CASSLGDRVLPDTGELFF
TGTGCCAGCAGCTTAGGGGACAGGGTACTACCGGACACCGGGGAGCTGTTTTTT
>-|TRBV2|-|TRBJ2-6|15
CASRGRVSGANVLTF
TGTGCCAGCCGGGGTCGGGTCTCTGGGGCCAACGTCCTGACTTTC
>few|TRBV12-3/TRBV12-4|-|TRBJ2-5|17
CASSLGGGAAFQETQYF
TGTGCCAGCAGTTTAGGGGGCGGGGCAGCTTTCCAAGAGACCCAGTACTTC
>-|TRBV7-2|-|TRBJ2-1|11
CASSSVSEQFF
TGTGCCAGCAGCTCCGTAAGTGAGCAGTTCTTC
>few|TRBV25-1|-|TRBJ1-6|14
CASSPGGSGSPLHF
TGTGCCAGCAGTCCGGGTGGTTCGGGTTCACCCCTCCACTTT
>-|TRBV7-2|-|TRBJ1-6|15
CASSDQTGPGSPLHF
TGTGCCAGCAGCGACCAGACAGGCCCGGGTTCACCCCTCCACTTT
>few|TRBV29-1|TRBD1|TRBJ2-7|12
CSAQQGFGEQYF
TGCAGCGCTCAACAGGGGTTCGGCGAGCAGTACTTC
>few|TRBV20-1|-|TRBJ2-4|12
CSASAGEYIQYF
TGCAGTGCTAGTGCAGGGGAATACATTCAGTACTTC
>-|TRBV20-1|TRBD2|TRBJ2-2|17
CSAASGLAGVVGGELFF
TGCAGTGCCGCCTCGGGACTAGCGGGAGTAGTTGGGGGGGAGCTGTTTTTT
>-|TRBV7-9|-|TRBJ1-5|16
CASSPGTSPGNQPQHF
TGTGCCAGCAGCCCTGGGACATCTCCAGGCAATCAGCCCCAGCATTTT
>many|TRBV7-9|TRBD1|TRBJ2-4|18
CASSFAGTGGKDKNIQYF
TGTGCCAGCAGCTTTGCCGGGACAGGGGGCAAAGATAAAAACATTCAGTACTTC
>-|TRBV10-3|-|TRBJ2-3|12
CAISEQTDTQYF
TGTGCCATCAGTGAGCAGACAGATACGCAGTATTTT
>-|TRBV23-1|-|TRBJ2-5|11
CASSQSVGEYF
TGCGCCAGCAGTCAATCGGTGGGGGAGTACTTC